Included here is one T cell receptor (beta chain) sequence, with context. The CDR3 spans 14 residues. The germline gives CDR1 LGHNA, CDR2 YNFKEQ. Trimming stripped 3 bases from V and 7 bases from J, with 15 bases between. This sample stems from a study of blood T cell repertoires in COVID-19. Sequencing used immunoSEQ multiplex PCR; TCRdb keeps in-frame clones, though not all of them. The sample contains 400,000 to 500,000 clones, around 87% of which appear only once. Sequencing was performed on PBMCs or T cells enriched from blood (not recorded which). The chain has TRBV4-2 and TRBJ1-2, with D possibly matching TRBD1 (5 bases). The receptor was derived from a woman aged 40 to 50 who had recovered from COVID-19. Written as DNA, the CDR3 is TGTGCCAGCAGCCAGGCCGGGGGAGATGGTGGCTACACCTTC. Its translation is CASSQAGGDGGYTF.